One and the same sample provided the 27 T cell receptor beta chains below, sequenced in a study of T cells in tuberculosis. The repertoire was sequenced with immunoSEQ multiplex PCR; TCRdb's copy has only in-frame clones and lacks some. This sample has fewer than 40,000 clones, with around 94% found just once. The source material was PBMCs. The source is a donor aged 10-29 years with latent tuberculosis or without tuberculosis infection.

J is TRBJ2-7 and V is TRBV30; no firm D call. The CDR3 covers 12 residues. V was trimmed by 4 bases and J by 6 bases, leaving 13 bases between them. CDR1 and CDR2 (germline): GTSNPN, SVGIG (reference sequence). CDR3 amino acids: CAWTFRGGEQYF. The CDR3 DNA is TGTGCCTGGACTTTTCGCGGTGGCGAGCAGTACTTC.

The chain joins TRBV9 to TRBJ2-3; the match to TRBD2 covers 11 bases. The CDR3 totals 15 residues. Germline lookup yields CDR1 SGDLS and CDR2 YYNGEE. V was clipped by 2 bases and J by 7 bases; unmatched bases: 6. CDR3 sequence reads: CASSVRLAGINTQYF. The DNA for the CDR3 is TGTGCCAGCAGCGTCCGACTAGCGGGAATAAATACGCAGTATTTT.

This sequence joins TRBV7-7 and TRBJ2-2, with 7 bases matching TRBD1. The V segment lost 2 bases and the J segment 5 bases; nucleotides outside the gene matches: 2. Germline-derived CDR1 and CDR2 are SSHAT and FNYEAQ (reference sequence). This CDR3 spans 14 amino acids. In DNA form, the CDR3 reads TGTGCCAGCAGCTTAACAGGGGCAACCGGGGAGCTGTTTTTT. It specifies CASSLTGATGELFF.

This clone was picked up one time. The chain carries TRBV5-6 and TRBJ2-7; maybe TRBD1 (6 bases). Trimming pared 2 bases from V and 5 bases from J, leaving 17 bases between. The length of the CDR3 is 15 residues. CDR1 and CDR2 (germline): SGHDT, YYEEEE. CDR3 in amino acids: CASSFLGQGPHEQYF. CDR3 DNA: TGTGCCAGCAGCTTCCTCGGGCAGGGGCCCCACGAGCAGTACTTC.

This chain uses TRBV28 with TRBJ2-7, with D maybe TRBD2 (6 bases). This CDR3 is 15 amino acids long. Germline V gene sequence: CDR1 MDHEN, CDR2 SYDVKM. Trimming shortened V by 6 bases and J by 1 base, and 16 bases separated the two germline ends. The CDR3 here is CASSPTGTLSYEQYF. The CDR3 DNA sequence: TGTGCCAGCAGCCCGACCGGGACTCTATCCTACGAGCAGTACTTC.

The CDR3 loop is CASSERGLAGDNEQFF. CDR3 in DNA: TGTGCCAGCAGTGAACGCGGACTAGCGGGAGACAATGAGCAGTTCTTC. The chain links TRBV6-1 to TRBJ2-1; the match to TRBD2 covers 13 bases. The trim removed 2 bases at V and 5 bases at J, leaving 3 bases unmatched. The CDR3 consists of 16 residues. In germline, CDR1 is MNHNS, CDR2 SASEGT.

The chain joins TRBV2 to TRBJ1-2, with 8 bases fitting TRBD1. This CDR3 has 15 amino acids. V shed 5 bases and J 4 bases; nucleotides not matched to a gene: 9. The germline V gene has CDR1 SNHLY and CDR2 FYNNEI. The CDR3 protein is CASSPQGAPRYGYTF. The CDR3 DNA reads TGTGCCAGCAGTCCTCAGGGGGCGCCCCGCTATGGCTACACCTTC.

The CDR3 DNA is TGTGCCAGCAGCTTAGGCGCAGGGGGCCAGTTCGCCATTCAGTACTTC. The encoded protein is CASSLGAGGQFAIQYF. The chain is built from TRBV11-2 and TRBJ2-4, with 8 nucleotides matching TRBD1. CDR1 and CDR2 from the germline V gene are SGHAT and FQNNGV. The V gene end was trimmed by 1 base and the J gene end by 9 bases; junction bases not matched to a gene: 11. This CDR3 has 16 residues.

V and J are TRBV5-1 and TRBJ1-4; 7 bases line up with TRBD1. CDR3 length: 14 amino acids. Trimming cost V 3 bases and J 8 bases; bases outside gene matches: 7. Germline values: CDR1 SGHRS, CDR2 YFSETQ. CDR3 in DNA: TGCGCCAGCAGCTATGGGACAGCGCGGGAAAAACTGTTTTTT. It translates to CASSYGTAREKLFF.

The chain recombines TRBV7-9 with TRBJ2-5; TRBD2 aligns across 10 bases. Germline V gene sequence: CDR1 SEHNR, CDR2 FQNEAQ (reference sequence). V was clipped by 5 bases and J by 5 bases; unmatched bases: 8. The CDR3 loop spans 15 amino acids. In nucleotides, the CDR3 is TGTGCCAGCAGCCAAGCGGGAGGGCACGGCGAGACCCAGTACTTC. It translates to CASSQAGGHGETQYF.

V usage is TRBV6-1 and J usage is TRBJ1-5; TRBD1 aligns across 8 bases. The CDR3 covers 14 residues. Germline trimming cut 8 bases from V and 0 bases from J; bases unmatched to any gene: 3. Germline values: CDR1 MNHNS, CDR2 SASEGT. CDR3 amino acids: CASSGQGSNQPQHF. The CDR3 nucleotides are TGTGCCAGCTCCGGACAGGGTAGCAATCAGCCCCAGCATTTT.

V is TRBV6-5 and J is TRBJ2-2; a weak D match, TRBD1 (6 bases). Germline assignment: CDR1 MNHEY and CDR2 SVGAGI. The CDR3 has 12 residues. V lost 5 bases and J lost 6, with 7 bases in between. The CDR3 protein is CASSRTAGELFF. The DNA for the CDR3 is TGTGCCAGCAGTCGGACAGCCGGGGAGCTGTTTTTT.

The chain couples TRBV9 to TRBJ1-3; 7 bases fit TRBD1. Trimming at V came to 0 bases and at J to 0 bases, leaving 6 bases not matched to a gene. Germline V gives CDR1 SGDLS, CDR2 YYNGEE. This CDR3 region has 17 residues. This chain's CDR3 is CASSVAGTASSGNTIYF. As DNA, the CDR3 is TGTGCCAGCAGCGTAGCCGGGACAGCCAGCTCTGGAAACACCATATATTTT.

J is TRBJ2-1 and V is TRBV15; 9 bases agree with TRBD2. Trimming removed 1 base from V and 4 bases from J; junction bases left unmatched: 2. CDR1 is LNHNV and CDR2 is YYDKDF in the germline V gene (reference sequence). CDR3 length: 15 residues. The CDR3 DNA sequence: TGTGCCACCAGCAGAGCTAGCGGGAAGTACAATGAGCAGTTCTTC. Its translation is CATSRASGKYNEQFF.

CDR3 nucleotide sequence: TGTGCCAGCAGCTTAATCAGTCTCACAGATACGCAGTATTTT. It codes for CASSLISLTDTQYF. The chain has TRBV7-3 and TRBJ2-3; D is undetermined. V was clipped by 1 base and J by 2 bases, with 7 bases between them. Germline values: CDR1 SGHTA, CDR2 FQGTGA. CDR3 length equals 14 residues.

The chain is built from TRBV7-3 and TRBJ1-3, with D perhaps matching TRBD1 (6 bases). In germline, CDR1 is SGHTA, CDR2 FQGTGA. The V and J ends lost 5 bases and 4 bases respectively, with 9 bases between them. This CDR3 is 13 amino acids long. DNA for the CDR3: TGTGCCAGCAGCGCCGACAGGGGAAACACCATATATTTT. It is translated as CASSADRGNTIYF.

The gene calls are TRBV4-2 and TRBJ2-5; 10 nucleotides line up with TRBD2. The CDR3 has 17 amino acids. With V trimmed by 2 bases and J by 2 bases, 8 bases remained unmatched. Germline values: CDR1 LGHNA, CDR2 YNFKEQ. The CDR3 region has the DNA TGTGCCAGCAGCCAACCCTCTAGCGGGAGAACTCAAGAGACCCAGTACTTC. This sequence encodes CASSQPSSGRTQETQYF.

The rearrangement links TRBV2 to TRBJ2-1; 8 bases align to TRBD1. Germline lookup yields CDR1 SNHLY and CDR2 FYNNEI. V was pared by 5 bases and J by 8 bases, with 2 bases of the junction left unmatched. This CDR3 comprises 12 residues. DNA of the CDR3: TGTGCCAGCAGTAAACAGGGGGATGAGCAGTTCTTC. This codes for CASSKQGDEQFF.

The rearrangement links TRBV5-6 to TRBJ2-7; TRBD1 matches 10 bases. Germline V gene lookup returns CDR1 SGHDT and CDR2 YYEEEE. Trimming removed 5 bases from V and 7 bases from J; junction bases left unmatched: 9. CDR3 length equals 14 residues. CDR3 DNA: TGTGCCAGCAGTTCGGGACAGGGGCCTCGGGAGCAGTACTTC. It specifies CASSSGQGPREQYF.

This clone was picked up one time. V and J are TRBV2 and TRBJ2-1; 8 nucleotides agree with TRBD2. V shed 2 bases and J 3 bases; nucleotides not matched to a gene: 6. Germline CDR1 SNHLY, CDR2 FYNNEI. This CDR3 has 16 residues. The CDR3 DNA reads as TGTGCCAGCAGTGAAAGTTCACTAGCGGACTACAATGAGCAGTTCTTC. It yields the protein CASSESSLADYNEQFF.

CDR3 region: CASSLGQGSSGANVLTF. The CDR3 DNA is TGCGCCAGCAGCTTGGGACAGGGGAGCTCTGGGGCCAACGTCCTGACTTTC. This rearrangement joins TRBV5-1 to TRBJ2-6, with TRBD1 matching 8 bases. J lost 0 bases, V lost 0 bases, and 2 bases had no gene match. Germline V gives CDR1 SGHRS, CDR2 YFSETQ. CDR3 length: 17 residues.

This clone was recorded a few times. DNA for the CDR3: TGTGCCAGCAGCTTAAAAGTACAAAACACTGAAGCTTTCTTT. Protein product: CASSLKVQNTEAFF. This chain uses TRBV5-4 with TRBJ1-1; no clear D. The ends were cut back, 2 bases at V and 2 bases at J, with 10 bases in the middle. The CDR3 consists of 14 residues. CDR1 SGHNT and CDR2 YYREEE come from the germline V gene (reference sequence).

This chain links TRBV2 with TRBJ1-5; D gene uncertain. V was cut by 3 bases and J by 3 bases, with 12 bases left in between. This CDR3 has 15 residues. Germline lookup yields CDR1 SNHLY and CDR2 FYNNEI. The CDR3 bases are TGTGCCAGCAGTGATGGTTATAGCCCCAATCAGCCCCAGCATTTT. It yields the protein CASSDGYSPNQPQHF.

In nucleotides, the CDR3 is TGTGCCAGCTCACCGGACAGGACAGGCTTTGGCTACACCTTC. Translation: CASSPDRTGFGYTF. The chain recombines TRBV18 with TRBJ1-2; 7 bases are shared with TRBD1. The CDR3 is 14 residues long. Trimming at V came to 3 bases and at J to 7 bases, leaving 8 bases not matched to a gene. Germline-derived CDR1 and CDR2 are KGHSH and LQKENI. Combining the CDR3 with reference TRBV18 and TRBJ1-2 gives the whole variable domain NAGVMQNPRHLVRRRGQEARLRCSPMKGHSHVYWYRQLPEEGLKFMVYLQKENIIDESGMPKERFSAEFPKEGPSILRIQQVVRGDSAAYFCASSPDRTGFGYTFGSGTRLTVV.

This clone appeared once. The chain is built from TRBV10-1 and TRBJ1-4; D not resolved. V was pared by 3 bases and J by 3 bases, with 8 bases between. From germline, CDR1 is WNHNN and CDR2 SYGVQD (reference sequence). The CDR3 is 14 residues long. The DNA of the CDR3 is TGCGCCAGCAGTGATCGGACTGCTAATGAAAAACTGTTTTTT. This translates into CASSDRTANEKLFF.

The chain employs TRBV10-2 and TRBJ1-1; tentative D call: TRBD1 (6 bases). Trimming cost V 11 bases and J 1 base, with 14 bases left between them. CDR1 and CDR2 from the germline V gene are WSHSY and SAAADI. The CDR3 runs to 13 residues. In DNA form, the CDR3 reads TGCGCCTGTTCTGGACAGACGAACACTGAAGCTTTCTTT. This gives the protein CACSGQTNTEAFF.

CDR3 in DNA: TGTGCCAGCACGTCCATGAGCGGGAGTACATCAGATACGCAGTATTTT. It yields the protein CASTSMSGSTSDTQYF. This chain connects TRBV19 to TRBJ2-3; 8 bases are a match to TRBD2. After removal of 9 bases from V and 4 bases from J, the junction contained 15 bases not matched to a gene. Germline assignment: CDR1 LNHDA and CDR2 SQIVND (reference sequence). This CDR3 region has 16 residues.